One and the same sample provided the 31 T cell receptor beta chains below, sequenced in a study of T cells in Graves' hyperthyroidism and ophthalmopathy. What was amplified from RNA transcripts were TCR beta CDR3 regions. HTBI primers were used for first-round RT-PCR of the TCR CDR3. Using its own MiXCR run on the multiplex PCR reads, TCRdb lists one record per CDR3 protein. The sample shows over 450,000 distinct CDR3 sequences, roughly 18% of them seen only once. Sample: blood. The receptors shown here come from a woman aged 18-29 years with Graves' ophthalmopathy.

This clonotype was counted between two and nine times. The chain recombines TRBV3-1 with TRBJ1-6, with D hard to call. The CDR3 is made up of 12 amino acids. Trimming removed 3 bases from V and 12 bases from J, with 9 bases in between. Looked up from germline, CDR1 is LGHDT and CDR2 is YNNKEL (reference sequence). The CDR3 DNA sequence: TGTGCCAGCAGCCAGCTCGGGAGACCCCTCCACTTT. Its translation: CASSQLGRPLHF.

This clonotype appeared many times. The chain uses TRBV7-8 and TRBJ1-1; 7 bases line up with TRBD1. J gave up 1 base and V 6 bases, and 5 bases lay outside the gene matches. This CDR3 has 14 amino acids. Per the germline V gene, CDR1 is SGHVS and CDR2 is FQNEAQ. The CDR3 reads CASRPRQGNTEAFF. The CDR3 bases are TGTGCCAGCAGACCCCGACAGGGGAACACTGAAGCTTTCTTT.

This chain joins TRBV4-3 and TRBJ2-1; tentatively, D is TRBD1 (7 bases). From germline, CDR1 is LGHNA and CDR2 YSLEER. V shed 0 bases and J shed 11 bases, with 20 bases lying between them. The CDR3 totals 16 residues. In nucleotides, the CDR3 is TGCGCCAGCAGCCAAGATGGCGGGACAGTATCTAATAAGCAGTTCTTC. Translation gives CASSQDGGTVSNKQFF.

This sequence joins TRBV12-3 or TRBV12-4 and TRBJ2-7, with D unresolved. Trimming pared 1 base from V and 3 bases from J, leaving 31 bases between. This CDR3 has 21 residues. This CDR3 is CASSLGRVLTIDRIRNYEQYF. CDR3 nucleotide sequence: TGTGCCAGCAGTTTAGGCCGAGTACTGACAATTGACCGAATAAGGAACTACGAGCAGTACTTC.

In this sample, this clonotype turned up a few times. V usage is TRBV29-1 and J usage is TRBJ1-4, with 8 bases identical to TRBD1. This CDR3 is built from 15 residues. Germline V gene lookup returns CDR1 SQVTM and CDR2 ANQGSEA. V lost 7 bases and J lost 8; bases outside the gene matches: 15. In DNA, the CDR3 is TGCAGCGCCTCCGTTGTGGGACAGGCGGTAGAAAAACTGTTTTTT. Protein: CSASVVGQAVEKLFF.

This clonotype has ten or more counts. V usage is TRBV6-1 and J usage is TRBJ1-1, with D maybe TRBD1 (5 bases). Germline V lookup: CDR1 MNHNS, CDR2 SASEGT. There are 12 residues in the CDR3. V was pared by 5 bases and J by 5 bases, with 9 bases between. CDR3 sequence reads: CASSKGWTEAFF. CDR3 in DNA: TGTGCCAGCAGTAAGGGGTGGACTGAAGCTTTCTTT.

V usage is TRBV6-1 and J usage is TRBJ2-3, with a weak D call TRBD1 (5 bases). Germline V gives CDR1 MNHNS, CDR2 SASEGT. V shed 6 bases and J shed 5 bases, with 21 bases lying between them. The CDR3 consists of 16 residues. This CDR3 reads CASSHAWQGRGDTQYF. The CDR3, as DNA: TGTGCCAGCAGCCACGCCTGGCAGGGTAGGGGAGATACGCAGTATTTT.

This clonotype was detected many times. J is TRBJ1-2 and V is TRBV12-3 or TRBV12-4, with D possibly TRBD1 on 5 matching bases. The CDR3 has 12 amino acids. V was clipped by 2 bases and J by 6 bases, with 7 bases between them. The CDR3 protein is CASSLRGNGYTF. CDR3 in DNA: TGTGCCAGCAGTTTAAGGGGAAATGGCTACACCTTC.

The chain links TRBV3-1 to TRBJ1-4; no clear D. CDR1 is LGHDT and CDR2 is YNNKEL in the germline V gene (reference sequence). This CDR3 has 13 amino acids. The germline V and J ends were trimmed by 4 bases and 8 bases, with 11 bases remaining between them. Here the CDR3 reads CASSPVEREKLFF. The CDR3 DNA reads as TGTGCCAGCAGCCCGGTCGAAAGGGAAAAACTGTTTTTT.

The chain carries TRBV5-5 and TRBJ1-6, with no clear D. V was clipped by 0 bases and J by 5 bases, with 9 bases between them. The CDR3 consists of 15 residues. The germline V gene has CDR1 SGHKS and CDR2 YYEKEE (reference sequence). The CDR3 loop reads CASSLGHTDNSPLHF. CDR3 nucleotides: TGTGCCAGCAGCTTGGGACACACAGATAATTCACCCCTCCACTTT.

The gene calls are TRBV19 and TRBJ2-1; no firm D call. Germline-derived CDR1 and CDR2 are LNHDA and SQIVND (reference sequence). Trimming removed 6 bases at V and 0 bases at J, with 6 bases between. This CDR3 is built from 13 residues. DNA for the CDR3: TGTGCCAGTAGGTCCTTCTCCTACAATGAGCAGTTCTTC. Translated: CASRSFSYNEQFF.

The genes are TRBV20-1 and TRBJ2-3; D is possibly TRBD2 (6 bases). Trimming took 4 bases from V and 0 from J, leaving 11 bases between them. The CDR3 has 14 residues. Per germline, CDR1 DFQATT and CDR2 SNEGSKA (reference sequence). The CDR3 DNA reads as TGCAGTGCTATAGCGGTTAGCAGCACAGATACGCAGTATTTT. Residues: CSAIAVSSTDTQYF.

The V gene is TRBV29-1, the J gene TRBJ2-7, with 8 bases aligning to TRBD2. The germline CDR1 and CDR2 sequences are SQVTM and ANQGSEA. J was trimmed by 4 bases and V by 4 bases; bases with no gene match: 3. This CDR3 is 12 amino acids long. The CDR3: CSVGVAGYEQYF. The CDR3 DNA reads TGCAGCGTTGGGGTAGCGGGGTACGAGCAGTACTTC.

This clonotype occurred many times. The gene calls are TRBV3-1 and TRBJ1-1; 7 bases are shared with TRBD1. Trimming cost V 0 bases and J 6 bases; bases outside gene matches: 4. The CDR3 loop spans 14 amino acids. Germline assignment: CDR1 LGHDT and CDR2 YNNKEL (reference sequence). The CDR3 sequence: CASSQDGQGAEAFF. CDR3 sequence (DNA): TGTGCCAGCAGCCAAGATGGCCAGGGGGCTGAAGCTTTCTTT.

The chain carries TRBV7-9 and TRBJ1-2; D is uncertain. Trimming removed 5 bases from V and 4 bases from J, with 14 bases in between. This CDR3 has 14 residues. The germline V gene has CDR1 SEHNR and CDR2 FQNEAQ (reference sequence). The CDR3 sequence is CASSTLTGSYGYTF. CDR3 sequence (DNA): TGTGCCAGCAGCACACTCACGGGGTCCTATGGCTACACCTTC.

Only a few counts were recorded for this clonotype. J is TRBJ1-5 and V is TRBV5-6, with unresolved D. The germline V gene encodes CDR1 SGHDT and CDR2 YYEEEE. CDR3 length: 15 amino acids. Trimming cost V 0 bases and J 0 bases, with 7 bases left between them. The CDR3 nucleotides read TGTGCCAGCAGCTTGGCCCTCAATAGCAATCAGCCCCAGCATTTT. Its translation is CASSLALNSNQPQHF.

The chain employs TRBV5-8 and TRBJ1-2; D is unresolved. The germline V gene has CDR1 SGHTS and CDR2 YDEGEE. There are 13 residues in the CDR3. The V and J ends lost 1 base and 4 bases respectively, with 8 bases between them. The CDR3 coding sequence is TGTGCCAGCAGCTTGCGGGGAACCTATGGCTACACCTTC. Translated: CASSLRGTYGYTF. The variable domain in full, with the rest retrieved from reference TRBV5-8 and TRBJ1-2, is EAGVTQSPTHLIKTRGQQATLRCSPISGHTSVYWYQQALGLGLQFLLWYDEGEERNRGNFPPRFSGRQFPNYSSELNVNALELEDSALYLCASSLRGTYGYTFGSGTRLTVV.

This clonotype has at least ten counts. The chain couples TRBV11-2 to TRBJ2-4; D gene unclear. V shed 4 bases and J shed 2 bases, with 9 bases lying between them. This CDR3 region has 14 residues. Germline values: CDR1 SGHAT, CDR2 FQNNGV. The CDR3 region is CASSSLRSKNIQYF. The CDR3 region has the DNA TGTGCCAGCAGCTCCCTACGGTCCAAAAACATTCAGTACTTC.

This clonotype was observed a handful of times. The chain is built from TRBV20-1 and TRBJ2-2, with D hard to call. V dropped 4 bases and J dropped 0 bases, with 9 bases sitting between them. The CDR3 extends over 14 amino acids. Germline CDR1 and CDR2: DFQATT and SNEGSKA (reference sequence). CDR3 sequence: CSAKTGPNTGELFF. CDR3 coding DNA: TGCAGTGCTAAGACCGGACCGAACACCGGGGAGCTGTTTTTT.

This clonotype was observed many times. The genes are TRBV7-2 and TRBJ2-7; 9 bases are a match to TRBD1. J was trimmed by 1 base and V by 9 bases; bases with no gene match: 4. The V gene's germline CDR1 is SGHTA and CDR2 FQGNSA. The CDR3 loop spans 13 amino acids. CDR3 amino acids: CASMDRGSYEQYF. CDR3 DNA: TGTGCCAGTATGGACAGGGGATCCTACGAGCAGTACTTC.

This clonotype was detected many times. The chain couples TRBV28 to TRBJ2-1, with TRBD1 identical over 9 bases. Germline lookup yields CDR1 MDHEN and CDR2 SYDVKM. The CDR3 extends over 14 amino acids. Germline trimming cut 6 bases from V and 10 bases from J; bases unmatched to any gene: 10. CDR3 protein: CASSRTDRGREQFF. The CDR3 DNA reads TGTGCCAGCAGCCGTACGGACAGGGGTAGGGAGCAGTTCTTC.

In regard to this clonotype: Germline and junction disagree at one end, which may indicate a read error. The chain carries TRBV5-1 and TRBJ1-4; unclear D gene. The CDR3 consists of 14 residues. The germline gives CDR1 SGHRS, CDR2 YFSETQ. CDR3 in amino acids: CTSSLAATNEKLFF. CDR3 bases: TGCACCAGCAGCTTGGCAGCAACTAATGAAAAACTGTTTTTT. Using reference TRBV5-1 and TRBJ1-4 for the parts outside the CDR3, the full variable domain is KAGVTQTPRYLIKTRGQQVTLSCSPISGHRSVSWYQQTPGQGLQFLFEYFSETQRNKGNFPGRFSGRQFSNSRSEMNVSTLELGDSALYLCTSSLAATNEKLFFGSGTQLSVL.

J is TRBJ1-4 and V is TRBV4-1; no clear D. The V and J ends lost 3 bases and 0 bases respectively, with 11 bases between them. The CDR3 totals 16 residues. In germline, CDR1 is MGHRA, CDR2 YSYEKL. The CDR3 loop reads CASSQGKEATNEKLFF. DNA for the CDR3: TGCGCCAGCAGCCAGGGGAAGGAGGCAACTAATGAAAAACTGTTTTTT.

In this sample, this clonotype turned up a few times. This may be a read error: a much more frequent sequence differs by one nucleotide. J is TRBJ2-7 and V is TRBV28; D may be TRBD1 (5 bases). Germline V gene lookup returns CDR1 MDHEN and CDR2 SYDVKM. The CDR3 length is 12 residues. The CDR3: CGTDSKTYERYF. CDR3 DNA sequence: TGTGGGACCGACAGTAAGACCTACGAGCGGTACTTC.

This clonotype was picked up a small number of times. The CDR3 loop reads CATSRDLLFRGRSNQPQHF. Here the CDR3 DNA reads TGTGCCACCAGCAGAGATCTGTTGTTTAGGGGACGAAGCAATCAGCCCCAGCATTTT. The J gene is TRBJ1-5, the V gene TRBV15, with D possibly matching TRBD1 (5 bases). Germline V gene data show CDR1 as LNHNV and CDR2 as YYDKDF (reference sequence). V gave up 0 bases and J gave up 1 base, with 19 bases separating them. There are 19 residues in the CDR3. The full variable domain, its missing parts supplied by reference TRBV15 and TRBJ1-5, is DAMVIQNPRYQVTQFGKPVTLSCSQTLNHNVMYWYQQKSSQAPKLLFHYYDKDFNNEADTPDNFQSRRPNTSFCFLDIRSPGLGDTAMYLCATSRDLLFRGRSNQPQHFGDGTRLSIL.

At least ten counts were recorded for this clonotype. The chain recombines TRBV28 with TRBJ2-1; TRBD2 matches 13 bases. V was clipped by 6 bases and J by 5 bases; unmatched bases: 13. The CDR3 runs to 18 residues. Per the germline V gene, CDR1 is MDHEN and CDR2 is SYDVKM. The CDR3 is CASSFTGLAGPSHNEQFF. The CDR3 DNA follows: TGTGCCAGCAGCTTCACGGGACTAGCGGGACCATCCCACAATGAGCAGTTCTTC.

This clonotype was counted a few times. The chain is built from TRBV11-2 and TRBJ2-3; D unclear. Trimming removed 9 bases from V and 2 bases from J, with 12 bases in between. Germline values: CDR1 SGHAT, CDR2 FQNNGV. The CDR3 length is 13 residues. The CDR3: CASKRSLTDTQYF. CDR3 nucleotide sequence: TGTGCCAGTAAGCGCAGCCTCACAGATACGCAGTATTTT.

This clonotype was counted a few times. The V call is TRBV7-9, the J call TRBJ2-3; D is perhaps TRBD2 (6 bases). This CDR3 is built from 14 residues. Germline V CDR1 and CDR2: SEHNR, FQNEAQ (reference sequence). The ends were cut back, 2 bases at V and 3 bases at J, with 9 bases in the middle. The CDR3 sequence: CASSLRSGTDTQYF. CDR3 DNA sequence: TGTGCCAGCAGCTTAAGGAGCGGGACAGATACGCAGTATTTT.

V is TRBV30 and J is TRBJ2-7, with TRBD1 identical over 8 bases. CDR3 length: 19 residues. Germline V gene data show CDR1 as GTSNPN and CDR2 as SVGIG (reference sequence). With 3 bases clipped from V and 3 bases from J, the junction kept 22 bases outside the gene matches. The CDR3 DNA reads TGTGCCTGGAGAGCCGCCCGGGACAGGTTGGGTCTGGGGGACTACGAGCAGTACTTC. It translates to CAWRAARDRLGLGDYEQYF. Drawing the rest from reference TRBV30 and TRBJ2-7, the complete variable domain is SQTIHQWPATLVQPVGSPLSLECTVEGTSNPNLYWYRQAAGRGLQLLFYSVGIGQISSEVPQNLSASRPQDRQFILSSKKLLLSDSGFYLCAWRAARDRLGLGDYEQYFGPGTRLTVT.

This clonotype was recorded many times. V usage is TRBV11-2 and J usage is TRBJ2-1; 10 positions match TRBD2. The CDR3 contains 15 residues. Germline V gene data show CDR1 as SGHAT and CDR2 as FQNNGV. V was clipped by 8 bases and J by 6 bases; unmatched bases: 10. The CDR3 sequence: CASRALAGPRNEQFF. For the CDR3, the DNA is TGTGCCAGCCGAGCACTAGCGGGGCCTCGCAATGAGCAGTTCTTC.

The rearrangement links TRBV28 to TRBJ1-5; tentatively, D is TRBD1 (6 bases). Germline lookup yields CDR1 MDHEN and CDR2 SYDVKM. Trimming cost V 1 base and J 3 bases, with 10 bases left between them. This CDR3 is 15 amino acids long. In DNA, the CDR3 is TGTGCCAGCAGTTTATTAAGGGGGATCAATCAGCCCCAGCATTTT. It yields the protein CASSLLRGINQPQHF.